This entry is about one TCR beta chain. Germline values: CDR1 SEHNR, CDR2 FQNEAQ (reference sequence). CDR3 size: 15 residues. Trimming removed 8 bases at V and 2 bases at J, with 18 bases between. The data stem from a study of TIL therapy for anti-PD-1-resistant metastatic lung cancer. Time point reported: pre-treatment sample, taken before nivolumab and TIL therapy. Enrollment ran from late 2017 to early 2020. Sequencing used immunoSEQ v3. Using immunoSEQ multiplex PCR, the repertoire was profiled, and TCRdb retains in-frame clones only, with some absent. The sample holds 30,000 or so clones, 74% seen once.

Sample: blood, taken at baseline. The TCR comes from a woman aged 25-85 years with non-small cell lung cancer. This rearrangement joins TRBV7-9 to TRBJ2-5; a weak D match, TRBD1 (6 bases). CDR3 DNA sequence: TGTGCCAGCTTCAACCCGAACAGGGCACAAGAGACCCAGTACTTC. It is translated as CASFNPNRAQETQYF.